This TCR beta chain was documented in a study of breast tumors, draining lymph nodes, adjacent tissues. Samples came from axillary lymph nodes draining the breast cancer. This clonotype was found many times. One entry per CDR3 protein, called by TCRdb with MiXCR from the multiplex PCR reads. Of 200,000 to 300,000 distinct CDR3 sequences listed, around 31% are singletons. V was trimmed by 1 base and J by 2 bases, leaving 11 bases between them. This CDR3 contains 15 residues. The germline CDR1 and CDR2 sequences are LNHDA and SQIVND (reference sequence). The source is a female donor with breast cancer. Some clones in this sample may be carry-over from other donors' samples. This sequence joins TRBV19 and TRBJ1-2, with D possibly matching TRBD1 (5 bases). The specimen was axillary lymph node tissue. In nucleotides, the CDR3 is TGTGCCAGTAGTATAGGCGGGACGGGGAACTATGGCTACACCTTC. Translated: CASSIGGTGNYGYTF.